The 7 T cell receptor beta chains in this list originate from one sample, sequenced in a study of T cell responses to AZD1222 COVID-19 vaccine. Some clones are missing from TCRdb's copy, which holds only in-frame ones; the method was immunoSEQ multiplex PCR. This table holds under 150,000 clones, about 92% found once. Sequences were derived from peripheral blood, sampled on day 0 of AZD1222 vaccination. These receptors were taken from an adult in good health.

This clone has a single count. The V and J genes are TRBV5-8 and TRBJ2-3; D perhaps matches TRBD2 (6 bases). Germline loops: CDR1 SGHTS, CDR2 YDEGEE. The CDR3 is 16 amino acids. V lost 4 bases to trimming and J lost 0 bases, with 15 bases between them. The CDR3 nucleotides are TGTGCCAGCAGCCGCCGGGACTCGAAAAGCACAGATACGCAGTATTTT. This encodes CASSRRDSKSTDTQYF.

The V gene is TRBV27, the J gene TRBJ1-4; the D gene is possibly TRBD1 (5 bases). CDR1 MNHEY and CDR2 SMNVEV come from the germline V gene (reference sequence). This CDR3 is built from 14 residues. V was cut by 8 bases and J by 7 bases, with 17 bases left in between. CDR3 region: CASGLRRGFEKLFF. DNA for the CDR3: TGTGCCAGCGGCCTTCGGCGGGGCTTTGAAAAACTGTTTTTT.

CDR3 residues: CASSPTSGRADTQYF. The CDR3 nucleotides read TGTGCCAGCAGCCCAACTAGCGGGAGAGCAGATACGCAGTATTTT. The chain employs TRBV9 and TRBJ2-3; 11 bases match TRBD2. Trimming took 4 bases from V and 4 from J; bases not matched to a gene: 5. This CDR3 comprises 15 residues. Germline V CDR1 and CDR2: SGDLS, YYNGEE.

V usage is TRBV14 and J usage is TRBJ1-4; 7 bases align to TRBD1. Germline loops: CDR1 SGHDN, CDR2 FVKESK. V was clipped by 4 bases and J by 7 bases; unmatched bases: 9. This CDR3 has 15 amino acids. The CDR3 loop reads CASSPRQGWSEKLFF. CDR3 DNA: TGTGCCAGCAGCCCCAGACAGGGCTGGAGTGAAAAACTGTTTTTT.

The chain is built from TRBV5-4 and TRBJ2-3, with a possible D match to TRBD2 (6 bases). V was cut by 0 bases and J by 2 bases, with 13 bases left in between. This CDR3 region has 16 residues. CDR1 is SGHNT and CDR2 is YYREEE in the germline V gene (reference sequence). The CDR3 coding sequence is TGTGCCAGCAGCTTGGGTCGAGCGGGCTACACAGATACGCAGTATTTT. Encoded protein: CASSLGRAGYTDTQYF.

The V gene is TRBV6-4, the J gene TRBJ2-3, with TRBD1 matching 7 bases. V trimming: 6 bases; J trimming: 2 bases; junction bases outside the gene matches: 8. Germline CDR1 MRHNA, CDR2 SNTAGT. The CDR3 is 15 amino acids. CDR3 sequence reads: CASSAGDRDTDTQYF. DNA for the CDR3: TGTGCCAGCAGCGCAGGGGACAGAGACACAGATACGCAGTATTTT.

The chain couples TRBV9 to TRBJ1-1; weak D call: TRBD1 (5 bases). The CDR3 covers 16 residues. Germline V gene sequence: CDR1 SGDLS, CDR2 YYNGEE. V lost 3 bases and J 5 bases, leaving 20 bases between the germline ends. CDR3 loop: CASSAFPGELRTEAFF. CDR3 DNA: TGTGCCAGCAGCGCATTCCCGGGGGAATTGCGGACTGAAGCTTTCTTT.